Included here is one T cell receptor (beta chain) sequence, with context. The target of this receptor is not known. No base quality information exists; no much larger clone differs at one position. The sample is drawn from a study of CD8+ T cells in alopecia areata (dated 2018 in TCRdb). For the study in its entirety: The treated patients took part in an open-label pilot trial in which moderate-to-severe alopecia areata was treated with oral tofacitinib at 5 to 10 mg twice daily. Patients received tofacitinib for 6 to 18 months and were then followed off drug for 6 months to check for delayed response and recurrence. The SALT score, which quantifies the percentage of affected scalp surface area, was used to measure disease severity in treated patients. The study used high-throughput TCRbeta sequencing to examine T cell clonal expansion in alopecia areata, in both the C3H/HeJ mouse model and human patients. In humans, TCRbeta sequencing was performed on scalp tissue and on sorted CD4+ and CD8+ peripheral blood T cells from healthy controls and from patients with patchy or totalis/universalis alopecia areata. Biopsies were taken from tofacitinib-treated patients at baseline and at 4 and 24 weeks of treatment, and a later scalp biopsy was taken in several of the tofacitinib-treated patients. Clonality in the scalp was compared among normal scalp (n=4), patchy alopecia areata scalp (n=8), and alopecia totalis/universalis scalp (n=8). RNA was obtained with the PAXgene miRNA kit for fixed scalp, the miRNeasy kit for PBMCs, and the RNeasy kit for mouse skin. Amplification of TCRbeta CDR3 regions was done by immunoSEQ multiplex PCR using 35 Vbeta forward primers and 13 Jbeta reverse primers. Summary of the overall study and its limitations: Unlike mouse skin, where gammadelta T cells dominate, normal human skin contains resident alphabeta T cells that get sequenced too, which complicates analysis of the scalp TCR repertoire. Because the treated cohort was small and had only one nonresponder, larger studies are needed to examine links between baseline CD8+ expansion and response. Shared TCR sequences between patients were less evident than in mice, which may be partly attributable to HLA diversity in the patient population. Scalp clonality and the number of expanded CD8+ clones among the top 100 scalp clones were significantly decreased by tofacitinib. Many expanded lesional clones were found to persist in scalp and blood during tofacitinib treatment, and relapse after treatment cessation may be partly explained by this persistence. Higher clonality and more expanded CD8+ clones were observed in lesional scalp than in normal scalp, particularly in alopecia totalis/universalis, a finding suggestive of antigenic drive.

Library creation used the immunoSEQ multiplex PCR assay. For TCR sequencing, RNA was extracted from every sample and reverse transcribed into cDNA to serve as template. SuperScript III was used for first-strand cDNA synthesis, primed with a 2:1 mix of oligo-dT and random hexamers. A synthetic immune receptor repertoire was used to assess amplification bias, and residual bias was removed computationally. The paper's data handling went like this. After raw reads were preprocessed to remove errors, the CDR3 was defined following IMGT conventions as running from the conserved cysteine to phenylalanine. Clonality was calculated as 1 minus Shannon entropy normalized by log2 of the number of productive unique TCRs. Whether each scalp clone was CD4 or CD8 was inferred by checking scalp TCRbeta sequences against the CD4 and CD8 repertoires from sorted blood. TCRdb took over this immuneACCESS table, retaining in-frame rearrangements with V and J assigned. Such tables are incomplete; in checked studies, under half of the missing clones stem from an unresolved V gene, and the remainder is unexplained. V and J calls and clone size are given by that table; D and trimming were obtained from the DNA. The sample includes around 150,000 clones, with around three fifths observed a single time. Over 12% of the sample is taken by the ten largest.

Including cysteine and phenylalanine, the CDR3 has 13 amino acids. The DNA shown is the 39-base CDR3, in frame from base 1. Sequences LGHNA (CDR1) and YNFKEQ (CDR2) are obtained from the germline V gene. V loses 3 bases, J loses 1 base, and the germline ends lie 6 bases apart. Interpreted using the paper, the time point label stands for: 20 to 30 weeks on oral tofacitinib. The meaning of the sample's treatment or condition label: oral pan-JAK inhibitor, 5-10 mg twice daily. From alopecia areata patients, peripheral blood was collected along with lesional scalp punch biopsies. PBMCs were isolated by density centrifugation and stained for CD3, CD4 and CD8, after which CD4+ and CD8+ T cells were sorted on a FACSAria.

The sequences come from CD4+ T cells sorted from blood, collected at week 24, from a patient treated with tofacitinib. This sequence originates from a human donor with alopecia areata. This chain joins TRBV4-2 to TRBJ1-2; the D gene remains uncertain. This receptor carries the CDR3 CASSHSDNYGYTF. The DNA sequence is TGTGCCAGCAGCCACTCAGATAACTATGGCTACACCTTC.